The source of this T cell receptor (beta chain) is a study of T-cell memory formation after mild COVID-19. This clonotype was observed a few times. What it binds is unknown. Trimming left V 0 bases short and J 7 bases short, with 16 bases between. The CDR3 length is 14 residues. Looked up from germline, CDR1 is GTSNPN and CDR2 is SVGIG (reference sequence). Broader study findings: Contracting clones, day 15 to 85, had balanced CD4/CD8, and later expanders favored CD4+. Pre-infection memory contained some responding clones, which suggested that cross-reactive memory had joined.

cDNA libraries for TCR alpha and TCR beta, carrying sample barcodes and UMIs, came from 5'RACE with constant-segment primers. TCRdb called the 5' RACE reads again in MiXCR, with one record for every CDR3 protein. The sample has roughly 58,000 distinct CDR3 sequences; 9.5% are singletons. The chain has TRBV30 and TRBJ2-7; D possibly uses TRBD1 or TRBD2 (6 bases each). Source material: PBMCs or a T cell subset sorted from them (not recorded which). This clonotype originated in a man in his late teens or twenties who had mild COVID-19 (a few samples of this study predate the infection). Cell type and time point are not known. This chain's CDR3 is CAWSVGGGSEEQYF. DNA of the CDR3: TGTGCCTGGAGTGTGGGGGGCGGAAGTGAAGAGCAGTACTTC.